The T cell receptor beta chain under discussion was sequenced for a study of beta chain features in type 1 diabetes. For the study at large: All samples together contributed 85 million to 120 million sorted cells for examination. Findings and limits, study-wide: Among patients with Type 1 diabetes, TCRB CDR3s were moderately but significantly shorter in every one of the four CD4+ subsets. Resolution of whether HLA type affects TCRB rearrangement was not achieved here.

Losses at the gene ends were 7 bases for V and 3 bases for J; bases not matched to a gene: 10. The CDR3 loop spans 14 amino acids. The germline V gene has CDR1 SQVTM and CDR2 ANQGSEA. Comments on this clone: Its antigen remains unidentified.

The isolated RNA, all of it, was reverse transcribed, so expressed TCRB transcripts were what got sequenced. The protocol was immunoSEQ multiplex PCR, while the TCRdb copy is restricted to in-frame clones and leaves out a portion. The profile shows hundreds of thousands of clones, around 15% of them singletons. The chain recombines TRBV29-1 with TRBJ2-5; TRBD1 agrees at 8 bases. Sequenced sample: naive CD4+ T cells from blood. This receptor was taken from a man younger than 35 with type 1 diabetes. The CDR3, as DNA: TGCAGCGCCGGGACAGGCTTAATCAAAGAGACCCAGTACTTC. Amino acids: CSAGTGLIKETQYF.